This T cell receptor beta chain originates from a study of T cells in localized non-small cell lung cancer. Findings of the study overall: A median approximately 53 of the top 100 tumor clones appeared in adjacent lung. Greater blood T cell density accompanied longer overall survival.

The V gene lost 2 bases and the J gene lost 4 bases, with 13 bases spanning the gap. Germline CDR1 MGHRA, CDR2 YSYEKL. The CDR3 has 15 residues. As for this clone: The antigen is not known.

This table comes from immunoSEQ multiplex PCR, and its TCRdb copy is limited to in-frame clones, with some not included. The table has roughly 50,000 clones, just over 90% seen once. J is TRBJ2-3 and V is TRBV4-1; tentatively, D is TRBD2 (5 bases). The receptor was derived from a man aged 35 to 70 with stage I lung adenocarcinoma. This specimen consisted of peripheral blood, obtained before any cancer treatment. The CDR3 loop is CASSQPGPGSDTQYF. The CDR3 coding sequence is TGCGCCAGCAGCCAACCGGGCCCGGGATCAGATACGCAGTATTTT.